The clone carrying this T cell receptor beta chain showed up just a few times. With no exception, relapse followed autologous stem cell transplantation in all patients, and brentuximab vedotin exposure varied. This record comes from a study of PD-1 blockade in classical Hodgkin lymphoma. CDR3 length: 12 amino acids. Germline-derived CDR1 and CDR2 are SQVTM and ANQGSEA. V lost 5 bases and J lost 0, with 7 bases in between. Sequencing was performed with immunoSEQ multiplex PCR; in TCRdb, only in-frame clones are kept and a portion is missing. This table holds 14,000 or so clones, about 80% found once. This chain connects TRBV29-1 to TRBJ2-5; no definite D call. The TCR sequence derives from a human donor with classical Hodgkin lymphoma. The sequences come from peripheral blood mononuclear cells (PBMCs), collected at baseline. The CDR3 spells CSVLQDQETQYF. In DNA form, the CDR3 reads TGCAGCGTTTTGCAGGACCAAGAGACCCAGTACTTC. Looking up the rest from reference TRBV29-1 and TRBJ2-5 gives the full variable domain: SAVISQKPSRDICQRGTSLTIQCQVDSQVTMMFWYRQQPGQSLTLIATANQGSEATYESGFVIDKFPISRPNLTFSTLTVSNMSPEDSSIYLCSVLQDQETQYFGPGTRLLVL.